A single T cell receptor (beta chain) is shown here with its context. The antigen is undetermined. The entry originates in a study of T cell repertoires in ileal Crohn's disease. Background on the study: Operated complications were stricturing disease (roughly 60%) and penetrating disease (around 39%). Thiopurines (under 12) or anti-TNF agents (approximately 20) were given postoperatively to about half. Study results and caveats: High-frequency clones were more common in sorted CD8 than CD4 cells. Compared with non-smokers, active smokers at surgery showed more clonal expansions.

Between the trimmed V and J ends, which lost 7 bases and 8 bases, there was a span of 19 bases. The CDR3 is 13 residues long. Per the germline V gene, CDR1 is SQVTM and CDR2 is ANQGSEA. Sequencing was performed with immunoSEQ multiplex PCR; in TCRdb, only in-frame clones are kept and a portion is missing. The table has 15,000 to 20,000 clones, around two thirds seen once. The sequenced material came from ileal tissue. The receptor comes from an adult with Crohn's disease. This chain uses TRBV29-1 with TRBJ2-3; TRBD1 is a possible D gene (6 bases). CDR3 sequence reads: CSAGDRSTGTQYF. CDR3 DNA sequence: TGCAGCGCAGGGGACCGGAGCACTGGTACGCAGTATTTT.